This record covers a single TCR beta chain. Profiling relied on immunoSEQ multiplex PCR, and the TCRdb table lists in-frame clones only, not all of them. In the table there are 50,000 or so clones, about 90% of which are singletons. This sample is part of a study of T cell clones after liver transplantation. The overall study: Liver transplant recipients had immunosuppression withdrawal attempted within 2 years. TCRbeta sequencing after a pre-transplant mixed lymphocyte reaction identified graft-donor-reactive clones, later tracked in post-transplant blood. Graft-donor-reactive sequences were compared with third-party-reactive TCRbeta sequences from pre-transplant mixed lymphocyte reactions. Patients counted as tolerant after at least one year off all immunosuppression, enzymes not exceeding twice normal.

The J segment lost 6 bases and the V segment lost 5 bases, leaving 7 bases of the junction unmatched. Germline V gene data show CDR1 as SQVTM and CDR2 as ANQGSEA. This CDR3 spans 13 amino acids. The sample here was CD8+ T cells from blood, taken 12 months after liver transplant. The chain uses TRBV29-1 and TRBJ2-7, with 10 nucleotides matching TRBD1. This TCR was sampled from a human patient who received a liver transplant. Some T cells here may be from the graft donor. The DNA for the CDR3 is TGCAGCGTTCGGACCGGGACAGGGGCCGAGCAGTACTTC. It codes for CSVRTGTGAEQYF.